One TCR beta chain is described in this entry. The data were taken from a study of CD8+CD57+ T cells in acquired aplastic anemia. The CDR3 runs 13 residues. Trimming at V came to 1 base and at J to 10 bases, leaving 4 bases not matched to a gene. CDR1 SGHTA and CDR2 FQGTGA come from the germline V gene. Sequencing involved patients with CD8+CD57+ cell expansion previously shown by flow cytometry. Severe acquired aplastic anemia was diagnosed in all patients. None of the patients had been given any therapy when their blood was sampled. Profiling of TCR beta VDJ combinations and CDR3 sequences used genomic DNA as template. Each CDR3 protein is one row after TCRdb ran MiXCR on the reads. This repertoire shows around 80,000 distinct CDR3 sequences, 70% found once; its top ten account for 80% to 90%.

The receptor comes from a human donor with aplastic anemia. The chain employs TRBV7-3 and TRBJ2-1; 7 bases are a match to TRBD2. Input material: sorted CD4+, CD8+, or CD8+CD57+ T cells (not recorded which) from PBMCs. CDR3 nucleotide sequence: TGTGCCAGCAGCTTAAGCGGGAGCGGGGAGCAGTTCTTC. Translating it yields CASSLSGSGEQFF.